This TCR beta chain came from a study of shared clonotypes between healthy human individuals. The germline gives CDR1 SEHNR, CDR2 FQNEAQ (reference sequence). CDR3 length: 17 amino acids. V dropped 6 bases and J dropped 1 base, with 18 bases sitting between them. The split of CD4+ cells yielded CD45RA+ naive and CD45RA-negative memory subsets. In the sorted-subset replicate PCRs, about 200 ng DNA, roughly 30,000 T cell genomes, was used. Some clones are missing from TCRdb's copy, which holds only in-frame ones; the method was immunoSEQ multiplex PCR. The table lists hundreds of thousands of clones, about two thirds of them singletons.

The source of this sequence is a woman aged 30 to 39 in good health. The chain has TRBV7-9 and TRBJ2-2; maybe TRBD1 (6 bases). Sequenced sample: memory CD4+ T cells sorted from blood. Indicated subset: CD45RA-negative fraction. CDR3 sequence (DNA): TGTGCCAGCAGACCCGCTGGGCCGGGACAGAACACCGGGGAGCTGTTTTTT. Its translation is CASRPAGPGQNTGELFF.